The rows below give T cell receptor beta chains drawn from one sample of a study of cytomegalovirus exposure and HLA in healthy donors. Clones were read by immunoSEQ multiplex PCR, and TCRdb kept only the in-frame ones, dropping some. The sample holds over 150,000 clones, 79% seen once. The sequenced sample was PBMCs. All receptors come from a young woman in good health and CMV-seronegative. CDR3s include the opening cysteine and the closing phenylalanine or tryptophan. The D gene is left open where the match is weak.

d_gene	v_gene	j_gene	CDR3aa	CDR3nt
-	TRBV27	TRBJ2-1	CASSSALPAGSGSNEQFF	TGTGCCAGCAGTTCCGCCCTTCCAGCCGGGAGTGGGTCCAATGAGCAGTTCTTC
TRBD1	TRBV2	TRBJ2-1	CASLDRGGIEQFF	TGTGCCAGCCTCGACAGGGGGGGGATTGAGCAGTTCTTC
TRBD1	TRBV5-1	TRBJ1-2	CASSPGQGGGYTF	TGCGCCAGCAGCCCCGGACAGGGGGGTGGCTACACCTTC
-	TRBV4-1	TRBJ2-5	CASSQEGLAETQYF	TGCGCCAGCAGCCAAGAGGGTCTAGCGGAGACCCAGTACTTC
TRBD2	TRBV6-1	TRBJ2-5	CASSEARLAGSSTQYF	TGTGCCAGCAGTGAAGCGCGACTAGCGGGGTCGTCCACCCAGTACTTC
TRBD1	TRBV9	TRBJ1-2	CASSDRTGDHYGYTF	TGTGCCAGCAGCGACAGGACAGGGGATCACTATGGCTACACCTTC
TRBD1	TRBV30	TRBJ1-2	CAWTTGATVYGYTF	TGTGCCTGGACGACAGGGGCCACTGTCTATGGCTACACCTTC
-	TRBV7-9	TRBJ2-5	CASSLVGGETQYF	TGTGCCAGCAGCTTAGTAGGAGGGGAGACCCAGTACTTC
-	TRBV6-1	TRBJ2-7	CASSEWGDAGAYEQYF	TGTGCCAGCAGTGAATGGGGGGATGCCGGCGCCTACGAGCAGTACTTC
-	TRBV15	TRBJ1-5	CATSREQGYQPQHF	TGTGCCACCAGCCGAGAACAGGGATATCAGCCCCAGCATTTT
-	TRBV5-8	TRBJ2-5	CASSSLGAGVKTQYF	TGTGCCAGCAGCTCTCTGGGGGCCGGTGTAAAGACCCAGTACTTC
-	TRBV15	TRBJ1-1	CATSTGSGGSYAFF	TGTGCCACCAGCACCGGCTCCGGGGGTTCTTACGCTTTCTTT
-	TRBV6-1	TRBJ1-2	CASSPQVTYGYTF	TGTGCCAGCAGTCCCCAGGTTACCTATGGCTACACCTTC
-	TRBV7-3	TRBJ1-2	CASSLTPANYGYTF	TGTGCCAGCAGCTTAACGCCGGCTAACTATGGCTACACCTTC
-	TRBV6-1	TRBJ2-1	CASSQTSGSYNEQFF	TGTGCCAGCAGTCAAACTTCGGGCTCCTACAATGAGCAGTTCTTC
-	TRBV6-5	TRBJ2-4	CASSSPLTENIQYF	TGTGCCAGCAGTTCGCCCTTGACAGAGAACATTCAGTACTTC
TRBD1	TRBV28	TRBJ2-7	CASSLRDRRTEQYF	TGTGCCAGCAGTTTACGGGACAGGCGAACCGAGCAGTACTTC
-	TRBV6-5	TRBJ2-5	CASSLSPEGWETQYF	TGTGCCAGCAGCCTGTCGCCGGAGGGTTGGGAGACCCAGTACTTC
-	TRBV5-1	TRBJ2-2	CASSYRDANTGELFF	TGCGCCAGCAGCTACAGGGACGCGAACACCGGGGAGCTGTTTTTT
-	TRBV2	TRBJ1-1	CAAKLQENTEAFF	TGTGCCGCCAAGTTACAGGAGAACACTGAAGCTTTCTTT
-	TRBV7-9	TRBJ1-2	CASSQVWQGNYGYTF	TGTGCCAGCAGCCAGGTATGGCAGGGCAACTATGGCTACACCTTC
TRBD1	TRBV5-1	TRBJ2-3	CASSSRQGEGTDTQYF	TGCGCCAGCAGCTCCCGACAGGGGGAAGGCACAGATACGCAGTATTTT
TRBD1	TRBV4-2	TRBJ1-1	CASSQGTGGEAFF	TGTGCCAGCAGCCAAGGGACAGGGGGGGAAGCTTTCTTT
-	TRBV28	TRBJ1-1	CASSGDTTRYTEAFF	TGTGCCAGCAGTGGGGACACAACTAGATACACTGAAGCTTTCTTT
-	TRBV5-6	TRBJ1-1	CASSWSGAWNTEAFF	TGTGCCAGCAGCTGGTCAGGGGCTTGGAACACTGAAGCTTTCTTT